Below, 16 T cell receptor beta chains from the same sample are listed, as sequenced in a study of shared clonotypes between healthy human individuals. Measured with immunoSEQ multiplex PCR; TCRdb has only the in-frame clones, and not every one. Among around 1.9 million clones, roughly 93% were seen once, and the ten largest hold more than 1.5%. As defined, naive CD8 cells were CD45RO-negative and positively selected for CCR7, with terminally differentiated effector memory CD45RA+ cells excluded. Source material: naive CD8+ T cells from PBMCs. Receptor source: a man aged 18 to 30 in good health. Some clones in this sample may be carry-over from other donors' samples.

The chain recombines TRBV27 with TRBJ2-7; possibly TRBD2 for D (5 bases). Germline CDR1 reads MNHEY; CDR2 reads SMNVEV (reference sequence). V gave up 6 bases and J gave up 3 bases, with 27 bases separating them. This CDR3 has 18 amino acids. The CDR3 loop is CASSPVAVEGMRFYEQYF. DNA for the CDR3: TGTGCCAGCAGCCCAGTGGCAGTCGAGGGAATGAGATTCTACGAGCAGTACTTC.

This chain connects TRBV7-3 to TRBJ2-5, with TRBD1 identical over 8 bases. The germline gives CDR1 SGHTA, CDR2 FQGTGA. CDR3 length: 14 residues. Unmatched junction bases numbered 6, after V lost 5 bases and J lost 4 bases. The CDR3 DNA reads TGTGCCAGCAGCCTCAGGGGGCTTGGAGAGACCCAGTACTTC. Translated: CASSLRGLGETQYF.

This clone was recorded once. This chain links TRBV9 with TRBJ2-1; D is perhaps TRBD1 (6 bases). This CDR3 has 17 residues. Germline CDR1 and CDR2: SGDLS and YYNGEE. Trimming left V 3 bases short and J 4 bases short, with 20 bases between. The CDR3 loop is CASSDGTTPLPYNEQFF. The CDR3 bases are TGTGCCAGCAGCGACGGGACAACCCCCCTTCCGTACAATGAGCAGTTCTTC.

The chain has TRBV10-2 and TRBJ2-7; D gene unclear. The CDR3 covers 11 residues. V was pared by 6 bases and J by 1 base, with 4 bases between. CDR1 is WSHSY, CDR2 SAAADI, per germline. CDR3 amino acids: CASRESYEQYF. Written as DNA, the CDR3 is TGCGCCAGCAGGGAATCCTACGAGCAGTACTTC.

This chain links TRBV18 with TRBJ2-1, with D possibly TRBD1 on 6 matching bases. Trimming cost V 6 bases and J 4 bases, with 16 bases left between them. In germline, CDR1 is KGHSH, CDR2 LQKENI. This CDR3 comprises 15 residues. Here the CDR3 DNA reads TGTGCCAGCTCGCCGACAGGTTCGGGTTACAATGAGCAGTTCTTC. Residues: CASSPTGSGYNEQFF.

CDR3 DNA: TGTGCCAGCAGTTTTATAGTAGCGGGCCATGAGCAGTTCTTC. Translating gives CASSFIVAGHEQFF. The chain links TRBV28 to TRBJ2-1; 7 nucleotides line up with TRBD2. The CDR3 loop spans 14 amino acids. The germline V gene encodes CDR1 MDHEN and CDR2 SYDVKM. The V segment lost 3 bases and the J segment 8 bases; nucleotides outside the gene matches: 7.

The genes are TRBV28 and TRBJ2-5, with 8 bases fitting TRBD1. The CDR3 runs 17 residues. Trimming at V came to 7 bases and at J to 1 base, leaving 14 bases not matched to a gene. CDR1 is MDHEN and CDR2 is SYDVKM in the germline V gene. The CDR3 DNA follows: TGTGCCAGCACCCAGGGGACAGGATCCCGGTTCCAAGAGACCCAGTACTTC. Translated: CASTQGTGSRFQETQYF. Full variable domain (rest looked up from reference TRBV28 and TRBJ2-5): DVKVTQSSRYLVKRTGEKVFLECVQDMDHENMFWYRQDPGLGLRLIYFSYDVKMKEKGDIPEGYSVSREKKERFSLILESASTNQTSMYLCASTQGTGSRFQETQYFGPGTRLLVL.

The gene calls are TRBV4-3 and TRBJ2-7; TRBD1 matches 7 bases. This CDR3 has 15 residues. Germline CDR1 is LGHNA and CDR2 is YSLEER. The ends lost 4 bases at V and 5 bases at J; junction bases unmatched: 11. The CDR3, as DNA: TGCGCCAGCAGCCTAACACAGGGGAGATTCCACGAGCAGTACTTC. Translated: CASSLTQGRFHEQYF.

With regard to this clone: This sample also contains other DNA sequences that code for the same CDR3. This chain uses TRBV10-3 with TRBJ2-1, with 7 bases that match TRBD2. The ends lost 4 bases at V and 2 bases at J; junction bases unmatched: 2. CDR1 ENHRY and CDR2 SYGVKD come from the germline V gene. The CDR3 contains 14 residues. The CDR3 protein is CAISVAGTYNEQFF. CDR3 in DNA: TGTGCCATCAGTGTAGCGGGTACCTACAATGAGCAGTTCTTC.

The rearrangement links TRBV5-1 to TRBJ2-2; D not resolved. Germline V gene lookup returns CDR1 SGHRS and CDR2 YFSETQ. The germline V and J ends were trimmed by 3 bases and 0 bases, with 15 bases remaining between them. The CDR3 covers 17 residues. CDR3 loop: CASSSHKTEANTGELFF. In DNA, the CDR3 is TGCGCCAGCAGCTCCCATAAAACGGAAGCGAACACCGGGGAGCTGTTTTTT.

The chain combines TRBV19 with TRBJ2-7; D might be TRBD1 or TRBD2, each matching 5 bases. This CDR3 is built from 15 residues. The V end lost 6 bases, the J end lost 3 bases, and 18 bases lay between the germline ends. Germline values: CDR1 LNHDA, CDR2 SQIVND (reference sequence). The CDR3: CASREKPGRSYEQYF. The CDR3 region has the DNA TGTGCCAGTAGGGAGAAGCCGGGACGTAGCTACGAGCAGTACTTC.

This chain's CDR3 is CASSVAKGPTYGYTF. CDR3 nucleotide sequence: TGTGCCAGCAGCGTAGCTAAGGGCCCCACCTATGGCTACACCTTC. This chain connects TRBV9 to TRBJ1-2; D gene unclear. The V end lost 0 bases, the J end lost 4 bases, and 13 bases lay between the germline ends. The CDR3 is made up of 15 amino acids. Looked up from germline, CDR1 is SGDLS and CDR2 is YYNGEE.

This sequence joins TRBV29-1 and TRBJ2-2; D uncertain. This CDR3 comprises 11 residues. Germline V CDR1 and CDR2: SQVTM, ANQGSEA. V gave up 7 bases and J gave up 2 bases, with 5 bases separating them. In nucleotides, the CDR3 is TGCAGCGGTACTAACACCGGGGAGCTGTTTTTT. This translates into CSGTNTGELFF.

The V and J genes are TRBV19 and TRBJ2-2; 9 nucleotides match TRBD1. Germline V CDR1 and CDR2: LNHDA, SQIVND (reference sequence). There are 16 residues in the CDR3. Unmatched junction bases numbered 9, after V lost 10 bases and J lost 0 bases. CDR3 nucleotide sequence: TGTGCCACCCAGACCCGGACAGGGGCGAACACCGGGGAGCTGTTTTTT. Translation: CATQTRTGANTGELFF.

This chain links TRBV13 with TRBJ2-7; the D is unclear. The germline V gene encodes CDR1 PRHDT and CDR2 FYEKMQ (reference sequence). V was shortened by 1 base and J by 5 bases, with 15 bases between the two germline ends. The CDR3 contains 15 residues. CDR3 DNA sequence: TGTGCCAGCAGCTTAGCGCCTACCCGGCCGAACGAGCAGTACTTC. It translates to CASSLAPTRPNEQYF.

This CDR3 is CASSPEDRVVFKGELFF. The CDR3 DNA reads TGCGCCAGCAGCCCCGAGGACAGGGTGGTTTTCAAGGGGGAGCTGTTTTTT. The chain is built from TRBV5-1 and TRBJ2-2, with TRBD1 matching 8 bases. With 4 bases clipped from V and 8 bases from J, the junction kept 16 bases outside the gene matches. CDR1 and CDR2 from the germline V gene are SGHRS and YFSETQ. This CDR3 has 17 amino acids. Looking up the rest from reference TRBV5-1 and TRBJ2-2 gives the full variable domain: KAGVTQTPRYLIKTRGQQVTLSCSPISGHRSVSWYQQTPGQGLQFLFEYFSETQRNKGNFPGRFSGRQFSNSRSEMNVSTLELGDSALYLCASSPEDRVVFKGELFFGEGSRLTVL.